Each of the 22 T cell receptor beta chains below was sequenced from the same sample in a study of CD8 T cells in ankylosing spondylitis. From the 5' RACE reads, TCRdb called clonotypes with MiXCR, one entry per CDR3 protein. The data contain approximately 110,000 distinct CDR3 sequences, around 24% of them seen just once; the ten biggest clones take up approximately 13%. The sequenced sample consisted of synovial fluid, either unsorted or a sorted T cell fraction (not recorded which). Source of these receptors: a male donor with ankylosing spondylitis.

This clonotype was detected only a few times. The chain joins TRBV5-1 to TRBJ1-1; TRBD1 might be the D (6 bases). The CDR3 totals 15 residues. Between the trimmed V and J ends, which lost 1 base and 1 base, there was a span of 11 bases. Germline CDR1 and CDR2: SGHRS and YFSETQ. The CDR3 bases are TGCGCCAGCAGCTTGAGTGGACAGTCGAACACTGAAGCTTTCTTT. It encodes CASSLSGQSNTEAFF.

This clonotype was detected a few times. CDR3 nucleotide sequence: TGTGCCAGCAGGCCGGGACAGGGAATCTCCGGGGAGCTGTTTTTT. It codes for CASRPGQGISGELFF. This chain joins TRBV2 and TRBJ2-2, with 9 bases aligning to TRBD1. Trimming cost V 6 bases and J 6 bases; bases outside gene matches: 8. The CDR3 spans 15 residues. The germline gives CDR1 SNHLY, CDR2 FYNNEI.

This clonotype has at least ten counts. The CDR3 DNA is TGTGCCAGCAGCCCCACAGGGGCGGCCTATGGCTACACCTTC. This codes for CASSPTGAAYGYTF. This sequence joins TRBV7-9 and TRBJ1-2; 7 positions match TRBD1. Germline V lookup: CDR1 SEHNR, CDR2 FQNEAQ (reference sequence). The CDR3 spans 14 residues. Trimming cost V 5 bases and J 4 bases; bases outside gene matches: 7.

The CDR3 DNA reads TGTGCCAGCAGTTTGCATGGGGGGAAAGACTCACCCCTCCACTTT. It translates to CASSLHGGKDSPLHF. The J gene is TRBJ1-6, the V gene TRBV27; tentatively, D is TRBD1 (5 bases). CDR3 length: 15 amino acids. Germline V gene lookup returns CDR1 MNHEY and CDR2 SMNVEV (reference sequence). The V end lost 3 bases, the J end lost 10 bases, and 16 bases lay between the germline ends.

This clonotype was counted only a few times. The V and J genes are TRBV20-1 and TRBJ1-5; D is ambiguous. Germline V gene data show CDR1 as DFQATT and CDR2 as SNEGSKA (reference sequence). V was trimmed by 6 bases and J by 4 bases, leaving 13 bases between them. The CDR3 contains 13 residues. CDR3 nucleotides: TGCAGTGCCCCCCCGGCACCAAATCAGCCCCAGCATTTT. It is translated as CSAPPAPNQPQHF.

The chain joins TRBV5-1 to TRBJ2-4, with D tentatively TRBD1 or TRBD2 (6 bases each). V was trimmed by 4 bases and J by 8 bases, leaving 16 bases between them. Looked up from germline, CDR1 is SGHRS and CDR2 is YFSETQ. The CDR3 runs 14 residues. For the CDR3, the DNA is TGCGCCAGCAGCCTCGGAGGGACAAGGGACATTCAGTACTTC. Translation gives CASSLGGTRDIQYF.

This chain joins TRBV11-3 and TRBJ1-2; 9 bases are a match to TRBD1. Germline V gene sequence: CDR1 SGHNT, CDR2 YENEEA. Germline trimming cut 5 bases from V and 5 bases from J; bases unmatched to any gene: 3. This CDR3 has 13 amino acids. DNA of the CDR3: TGTGCCAGCAGCCCCGGGACAGGGTATGGCTACACCTTC. Translated: CASSPGTGYGYTF.

The chain is built from TRBV7-8 and TRBJ2-7; TRBD1 matches 7 bases. Germline assignment: CDR1 SGHVS and CDR2 FQNEAQ. V gave up 2 bases and J gave up 3 bases; unmatched junction bases: 10. The CDR3 has 16 amino acids. The CDR3 coding sequence is TGTGCCAGCAGCTTACAGGTCGACAGGGTGAACTACGAGCAGTACTTC. This sequence encodes CASSLQVDRVNYEQYF.

V and J are TRBV7-2 and TRBJ1-1, with D uncertain. Germline lookup yields CDR1 SGHTA and CDR2 FQGNSA. This CDR3 has 14 residues. V was shortened by 5 bases and J by 5 bases, with 15 bases between the two germline ends. CDR3 nucleotide sequence: TGTGCCAGCAGCCCGAGGTGGGGAGGGACTGAAGCTTTCTTT. This translates into CASSPRWGGTEAFF.

The chain uses TRBV2 and TRBJ2-7; 7 bases fit TRBD2. The junction had 16 bases not matched to a gene; V was cut back by 1 base and J by 7 bases. Germline values: CDR1 SNHLY, CDR2 FYNNEI. This CDR3 has 17 residues. The CDR3 is CASSEGPRAGVGEEQYF. The CDR3, as DNA: TGTGCCAGCAGTGAAGGGCCCCGGGCGGGAGTGGGGGAGGAGCAGTACTTC.

This clonotype has ten or more counts. The chain employs TRBV12-3 or TRBV12-4 and TRBJ2-3; 8 bases are shared with TRBD2. The CDR3 runs 16 residues. Unmatched junction bases numbered 8, after V lost 3 bases and J lost 3 bases. The CDR3: CASSFSGRAFTDTQYF. CDR3 in DNA: TGTGCCAGCAGTTTCTCCGGGAGGGCCTTTACAGATACGCAGTATTTT.

This clonotype was detected only a few times. The chain couples TRBV7-2 to TRBJ2-5; D is possibly TRBD1 (6 bases). Trimming cost V 5 bases and J 4 bases, with 14 bases left between them. The CDR3 spans 14 residues. Germline-derived CDR1 and CDR2 are SGHTA and FQGNSA. CDR3 bases: TGTGCCAGCAGCGTAGACAGGTTACGAGAGACCCAGTACTTC. Residues: CASSVDRLRETQYF. The full variable domain, rest sourced from reference TRBV7-2 and TRBJ2-5, is GAGVSQSPSNKVTEKGKDVELRCDPISGHTALYWYRQSLGQGLEFLIYFQGNSAPDKSGLPSDRFSAERTGGSVSTLTIQRTQQEDSAVYLCASSVDRLRETQYFGPGTRLLVL.

J is TRBJ2-1 and V is TRBV20-1; 8 bases fit TRBD2. Germline values: CDR1 DFQATT, CDR2 SNEGSKA (reference sequence). Trimming at V came to 3 bases and at J to 0 bases, leaving 4 bases not matched to a gene. The CDR3 contains 15 residues. CDR3 amino acids: CSASKRGSSYNEQFF. CDR3 coding DNA: TGCAGTGCTAGTAAGCGGGGGAGCTCCTACAATGAGCAGTTCTTC.

This clonotype has just a few counts. CDR3 nucleotide sequence: TGCAGCGTCCTAGAGGGGGGAGATACGCAGTATTTT. Protein sequence: CSVLEGGDTQYF. This chain joins TRBV29-1 and TRBJ2-3, with D perhaps assigned TRBD1 or TRBD2 (6 bases each). CDR1 SQVTM and CDR2 ANQGSEA come from the germline V gene. CDR3 length: 12 amino acids. Trimming pared 6 bases from V and 5 bases from J, leaving 12 bases between.

This clonotype came up a few times. The chain is built from TRBV7-2 and TRBJ2-7, with 9 nucleotides matching TRBD2. The CDR3 is 14 residues long. J gave up 2 bases and V 6 bases, and 5 bases lay outside the gene matches. CDR1 and CDR2 from the germline V gene are SGHTA and FQGNSA. CDR3 residues: CASRKAGGTYEQYF. The CDR3 DNA follows: TGTGCCAGCAGAAAGGCGGGAGGGACCTACGAGCAGTACTTC.

This clonotype occurred a few times. This chain links TRBV20-1 with TRBJ1-5; D not certain. Germline values: CDR1 DFQATT, CDR2 SNEGSKA (reference sequence). The CDR3 loop spans 12 amino acids. V lost 5 bases to trimming and J lost 5 bases, with 10 bases between them. CDR3 sequence reads: CSAGYGDQPQHF. CDR3 nucleotides: TGCAGTGCTGGGTATGGGGATCAGCCCCAGCATTTT.

V gene TRBV10-3 combines with J gene TRBJ2-1; 12 bases agree with TRBD2. The CDR3 runs to 16 residues. V shed 7 bases, J shed 6 bases, and the junction held 10 bases outside the gene matches. Germline assignment: CDR1 ENHRY and CDR2 SYGVKD. The chain's CDR3 is CAITGTSGSSGNEQFF. The CDR3 nucleotides are TGTGCCATCACCGGGACTAGCGGGTCCTCTGGCAATGAGCAGTTCTTC.

The chain is built from TRBV7-2 and TRBJ2-1; 7 nucleotides line up with TRBD1. The CDR3 is 16 residues long. Germline trimming cut 5 bases from V and 6 bases from J; bases unmatched to any gene: 13. Germline V gene lookup returns CDR1 SGHTA and CDR2 FQGNSA. The CDR3 region has the DNA TGTGCCAGCAGCCTAACATACAGACAGGGCGGCAATGAGCAGTTCTTC. Amino acids: CASSLTYRQGGNEQFF.

CDR3: CATSREEGSVGYTF. Written as DNA, the CDR3 is TGTGCCACCAGCAGAGAGGAGGGGTCCGTGGGCTACACCTTC. The chain couples TRBV15 to TRBJ1-2, with a weak D call TRBD1 (5 bases). CDR1 LNHNV and CDR2 YYDKDF come from the germline V gene (reference sequence). The CDR3 is 14 amino acids. Trimming removed 0 bases at V and 8 bases at J, with 13 bases between.

This clonotype has just a few counts. V is TRBV24-1 and J is TRBJ1-3, with a tentative D call TRBD1 (6 bases). Germline CDR1 reads KGHDR; CDR2 reads SFDVKD. The V and J ends lost 3 bases and 7 bases respectively, with 15 bases between them. CDR3 length equals 15 residues. In DNA form, the CDR3 reads TGTGCCACCAGTGATGACGGGGCGAGGGGGAACACCATATATTTT. It specifies CATSDDGARGNTIYF.

This chain links TRBV6-2 or TRBV6-3 with TRBJ2-3; D not certain. V was cut by 6 bases and J by 6 bases, with 13 bases left in between. The germline CDR1 and CDR2 sequences are MNHEY and SVGEGT. The CDR3 spans 13 residues. CDR3 sequence (DNA): TGTGCCAGCAGGAAATGGGCCTCGGATACGCAGTATTTT. Amino acids: CASRKWASDTQYF.

The V gene is TRBV11-2, the J gene TRBJ1-3, with unresolved D. From germline, CDR1 is SGHAT and CDR2 FQNNGV. V was cut by 4 bases and J by 4 bases, with 17 bases left in between. The CDR3 has 16 amino acids. The DNA for the CDR3 is TGTGCCAGCAGCTCAGGACTCATTTCAAACGGAAACACCATATATTTT. Translating gives CASSSGLISNGNTIYF.